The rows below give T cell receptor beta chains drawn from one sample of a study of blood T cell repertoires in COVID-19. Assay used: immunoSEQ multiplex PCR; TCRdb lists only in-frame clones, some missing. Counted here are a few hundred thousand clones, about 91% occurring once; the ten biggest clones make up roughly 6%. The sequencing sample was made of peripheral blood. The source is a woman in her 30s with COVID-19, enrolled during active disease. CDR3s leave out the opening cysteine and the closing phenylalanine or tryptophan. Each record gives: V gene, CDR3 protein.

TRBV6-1,ASSEVFGTGDWEAF
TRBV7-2,ASSLAMGGNQPQH
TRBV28,ASSLSDYRNEKLF
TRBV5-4,ASSLGTGVTETQY
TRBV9,ASSKAPLSLTGNTIY
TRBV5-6,ASSPTGPGANVLT
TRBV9,ASSASPPGLRSGANVLT
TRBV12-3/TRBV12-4,ASSSPNTDTQY
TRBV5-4,ASSTQGGQEKLF
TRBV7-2,ASSLGQANYEQY
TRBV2,ASSGGQGKGTQY
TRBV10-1,ASGPNTGELF
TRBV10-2,ASSEGASEAF
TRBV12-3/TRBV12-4,ASSWTREETQY